Shown below are 21 T cell receptor beta chains from a single sample sequenced in a study of blood T cell repertoires in COVID-19. Measured with immunoSEQ multiplex PCR; TCRdb has only the in-frame clones, and not every one. The sample consists of about 480,000 clones, 75% to 90% of them appearing once. The sequenced material came from peripheral blood. The receptors shown here come from a man between 18 and 29 years old with COVID-19, enrolled during active disease.

The rearrangement uses TRBV7-2 and TRBJ1-2; D uncertain. Looked up from germline, CDR1 is SGHTA and CDR2 is FQGNSA. The length of the CDR3 is 14 residues. The V end was cut by 7 bases, the J end by 4 bases, with 16 bases between. CDR3 sequence reads: CASTEWAFFYGYTF. In nucleotides, the CDR3 is TGTGCCAGCACCGAGTGGGCTTTCTTCTATGGCTACACCTTC. The full variable domain, completed using reference TRBV7-2 and TRBJ1-2, is GAGVSQSPSNKVTEKGKDVELRCDPISGHTALYWYRQSLGQGLEFLIYFQGNSAPDKSGLPSDRFSAERTGGSVSTLTIQRTQQEDSAVYLCASTEWAFFYGYTFGSGTRLTVV.

This clone was recorded once. The rearrangement joins TRBV28 to TRBJ1-5; D not resolved. The ends were cut back, 6 bases at V and 1 base at J, with 10 bases in the middle. Germline CDR1 reads MDHEN; CDR2 reads SYDVKM. The CDR3 has 14 residues. The CDR3 is CASRLASSNQPQHF. The CDR3 DNA is TGTGCCAGCAGACTCGCGAGCAGCAATCAGCCCCAGCATTTT.

The chain joins TRBV9 to TRBJ2-2; possibly TRBD1 for D (6 bases). The germline gives CDR1 SGDLS, CDR2 YYNGEE. The CDR3 loop spans 17 amino acids. The ends were cut back, 3 bases at V and 3 bases at J, with 18 bases in the middle. In DNA form, the CDR3 reads TGTGCCAGCAGCGACGCTCTACAGGGTAACGACACCGGGGAGCTGTTTTTT. It encodes CASSDALQGNDTGELFF.

The V call is TRBV19, the J call TRBJ1-1; TRBD1 is a possible D gene (5 bases). Per germline, CDR1 LNHDA and CDR2 SQIVND (reference sequence). The CDR3 length is 14 residues. V shed 6 bases and J shed 4 bases, with 15 bases lying between them. Written as DNA, the CDR3 is TGTGCCAGTAGCAATACCTGGGGGGGCACTGAAGCTTTCTTT. Translated: CASSNTWGGTEAFF.

The chain recombines TRBV2 with TRBJ2-5; unclear D gene. V was shortened by 5 bases and J by 3 bases, with 10 bases between the two germline ends. Germline V gives CDR1 SNHLY, CDR2 FYNNEI. This CDR3 has 13 amino acids. DNA of the CDR3: TGTGCCAGCAGTTCTCAGGAAGAAGAGACCCAGTACTTC. Translating it yields CASSSQEEETQYF.

The V and J genes are TRBV16 and TRBJ2-1, with 12 nucleotides matching TRBD2. CDR3 length: 21 residues. J lost 0 bases, V lost 7 bases, and 19 bases had no gene match. Per germline, CDR1 KGHSY and CDR2 FQNENV. CDR3 coding DNA: TGTGCCAGCATCCGAGGACTAGCGGGGAGTCAGCCCACGTTCTCCTACAATGAGCAGTTCTTC. Its protein product is CASIRGLAGSQPTFSYNEQFF.

The gene calls are TRBV2 and TRBJ2-5, with D perhaps TRBD2 (6 bases). V was shortened by 0 bases and J by 4 bases, with 9 bases between the two germline ends. Germline CDR1 reads SNHLY; CDR2 reads FYNNEI. The CDR3 sequence is 14 residues long. CDR3 DNA: TGTGCCAGCAGTGAAGCGGCGGGGTTAGAGACCCAGTACTTC. Translating gives CASSEAAGLETQYF.

This chain joins TRBV7-8 and TRBJ1-2; 10 nucleotides agree with TRBD1. The CDR3 extends over 16 amino acids. V gave up 5 bases and J gave up 4 bases; unmatched junction bases: 10. Germline V gene data show CDR1 as SGHVS and CDR2 as FQNEAQ. The chain's CDR3 is CASSERQGAPGYGYTF. The CDR3 nucleotides are TGTGCCAGCAGCGAACGACAGGGGGCGCCAGGCTATGGCTACACCTTC.

Turning to this clone: Sequence at one end of the junction differs from germline and may be a read error. This CDR3 is also generated by other DNA sequences in the sample. The chain links TRBV6-1 to TRBJ1-1, with D possibly TRBD1 on 6 matching bases. The CDR3 totals 15 residues. CDR1 is MNHNS, CDR2 SASEGT, per germline. This CDR3 is CASSEEAGVDTEAFF. The CDR3 DNA is TGTGCCAGCAGTGAAGAGGCAGGGGTGGACACTGAAGCCTTCTTT.

For this clone: Germline and junction disagree at one end, which may indicate a read error. The chain couples TRBV25-1 to TRBJ1-4, with a weak D call TRBD1 (5 bases). This CDR3 contains 11 residues. Germline CDR1 and CDR2: MGHDK and SYGVNS. The CDR3 DNA reads TGTGCCAGCAGTGTGCAGGGTCGCAAGATTTTT. Its translation is CASSVQGRKIF.

The V and J genes are TRBV12-3 or TRBV12-4 and TRBJ2-1; D uncertain. V shed 5 bases and J shed 3 bases, with 5 bases lying between them. The CDR3 has 12 residues. In DNA form, the CDR3 reads TGTGCCAGCAGTACCTACTACAATGAGCAGTTCTTC. This encodes CASSTYYNEQFF.

The rearrangement joins TRBV27 to TRBJ1-2; 10 nucleotides align to TRBD1. V lost 5 bases, J lost 5 bases, and 14 bases stayed unmatched. Germline-derived CDR1 and CDR2 are MNHEY and SMNVEV (reference sequence). The CDR3 spans 17 residues. The CDR3: CASSPVSSGTGAYGYTF. The CDR3 DNA sequence: TGTGCCAGCAGTCCTGTGTCCTCCGGGACAGGGGCGTATGGCTACACCTTC.

This chain joins TRBV29-1 and TRBJ2-3; 9 nucleotides agree with TRBD1. The CDR3 has 16 residues. The germline V gene has CDR1 SQVTM and CDR2 ANQGSEA. With V trimmed by 4 bases and J by 2 bases, 10 bases remained unmatched. CDR3 nucleotides: TGCAGCGTTGGGGGAACAGGGGGCGATCCCACAGATACGCAGTATTTT. Residues: CSVGGTGGDPTDTQYF.

The V call is TRBV5-1, the J call TRBJ2-1; 12 nucleotides agree with TRBD2. The CDR3 covers 15 residues. After removal of 0 bases from V and 10 bases from J, the junction contained 5 bases not matched to a gene. Germline CDR1 reads SGHRS; CDR2 reads YFSETQ. The CDR3 loop reads CASSLGLAGAEEQFF. CDR3 sequence (DNA): TGCGCCAGCAGCTTGGGACTAGCGGGGGCAGAGGAGCAGTTCTTC.

About this clone: Other DNA sequences in the sample encode the same CDR3. In nucleotides, the CDR3 is TGTGCCAGCAGTGACAGGGTCCGGAACACTGAAGCTTTCTTT. It is translated as CASSDRVRNTEAFF. The chain employs TRBV6-1 and TRBJ1-1, with D possibly being TRBD1 (5 bases). The germline V and J ends were trimmed by 3 bases and 1 base, with 9 bases remaining between them. CDR1 and CDR2 from the germline V gene are MNHNS and SASEGT. The CDR3 totals 14 residues.

This clone was observed once. This rearrangement joins TRBV19 to TRBJ2-2; D is perhaps TRBD1 (5 bases). Germline CDR1 LNHDA, CDR2 SQIVND (reference sequence). V dropped 9 bases and J dropped 2 bases, with 19 bases sitting between them. This CDR3 has 16 residues. As DNA, the CDR3 is TGTGCCAGCAGAACAGGCCAAATGCCCAACACCGGGGAGCTGTTTTTT. Its protein product is CASRTGQMPNTGELFF.

V is TRBV11-1 and J is TRBJ1-2; 11 bases agree with TRBD1. Germline V gene sequence: CDR1 SGHAT, CDR2 FQDESV (reference sequence). The CDR3 is made up of 15 amino acids. V was pared by 3 bases and J by 3 bases, with 3 bases of the junction left unmatched. The CDR3, as DNA: TGTGCCAGCAGCTTCCGGACAGGGGGCTACTATGGCTACACCTTC. Protein product: CASSFRTGGYYGYTF.

The chain uses TRBV7-2 and TRBJ2-1; 7 positions agree with TRBD2. Trimming at V came to 5 bases and at J to 6 bases, leaving 7 bases not matched to a gene. The CDR3 has 14 residues. Germline CDR1 is SGHTA and CDR2 is FQGNSA. The CDR3 loop is CASSPGGSINEQFF. In DNA form, the CDR3 reads TGTGCCAGCAGCCCCGGCGGGAGTATCAATGAGCAGTTCTTC.

The genes are TRBV10-3 and TRBJ2-1; the match to TRBD2 covers 10 bases. The length of the CDR3 is 16 residues. J gave up 7 bases and V 3 bases, and 9 bases lay outside the gene matches. The germline gives CDR1 ENHRY, CDR2 SYGVKD. CDR3 sequence (DNA): TGTGCCATCAGTGACTTAGGGCTAGCGGGAGTAAATGAGCAGTTCTTC. Translated: CAISDLGLAGVNEQFF.

V is TRBV23-1 and J is TRBJ2-3; maybe TRBD1 (6 bases). TRBV23-1 is placed among ORFs of uncertain function. The CDR3 is 15 residues long. With 3 bases removed from V and 0 bases from J, the gap between germline ends came to 10 bases. CDR3 region: CASSQPQGSTDTQYF. The CDR3 coding sequence is TGCGCCAGCAGTCAGCCACAGGGTAGCACAGATACGCAGTATTTT.

Concerning this clone itself: A junction boundary mismatches the germline segment, possibly from a read error. The chain recombines TRBV18 with TRBJ2-5; possible D gene TRBD1, 6 bases. The CDR3 consists of 18 residues. CDR1 is KGHSH, CDR2 LQKENI, per germline. CDR3 nucleotides: TGTGCCACCTCAAAGACGAGCACGAGTCAGGGGTTGGAAGAGACCCAGTACTTC. Protein sequence: CATSKTSTSQGLEETQYF.